The next 14 T cell receptor beta chains were all read from a single sample in a study of blood T cells in healthy people across ages (dated by TCRdb to between 2014 and 2016). The library was prepared using 5' RACE. TCRdb names Illumina HiSeq 2500 as the instrument used. A second PCR of roughly 7 to 11 cycles was performed with a sample-barcoded 5' primer and a J-beta primer mix. TCRdb reprocessing: public reads trimmed at Q25 with fastp, clones called with MiXCR, in-frame beta chains kept. A single entry per CDR3 protein holds the most common genes and DNA from its merged rows. This sample comprises approximately 800,000 distinct CDR3 sequences, around half of them detected only once. The ten largest clones represent over 15% of the sample. The sequenced material came from blood. The source of these receptors is an elderly man in good health.

A few counts support this clonotype. The V and J genes are TRBV6-2 or TRBV6-3 and TRBJ2-2; D not resolved. V lost 0 bases, J lost 7 bases, and 6 bases lay in between. Germline V gene data show CDR1 as MNHEY and CDR2 as SVGEGT. The CDR3 is made up of 13 amino acids. In DNA form, the CDR3 reads TGTGCCAGCAGTTACTCGATCGTCGGGGAGCTGTTTTTT. It encodes CASSYSIVGELFF.

This clonotype has just a few counts. The chain carries TRBV9 and TRBJ2-1; unclear D gene. The V and J ends lost 0 bases and 10 bases respectively, with 14 bases between them. Germline CDR1 reads SGDLS; CDR2 reads YYNGEE. This CDR3 has 14 amino acids. CDR3 region: CASSVEAAAYEQFF. The DNA of the CDR3 is TGTGCCAGCAGCGTAGAGGCTGCGGCCTACGAGCAGTTCTTC.

V gene TRBV6-6 combines with J gene TRBJ2-7; TRBD2 agrees at 16 bases. The J segment lost 7 bases and the V segment lost 5 bases, leaving 5 bases of the junction unmatched. The CDR3 sequence is 15 residues long. Germline loops: CDR1 MNHNY, CDR2 SVGAGI (reference sequence). The CDR3 region has the DNA TGTGCCAGCAGTCATGGGACTAGCGGGAGGGAGGAGCAGTACTTC. It encodes CASSHGTSGREEQYF.

The chain recombines TRBV6-5 with TRBJ1-2; D uncertain. The germline V gene encodes CDR1 MNHEY and CDR2 SVGAGI. Trimming removed 5 bases at V and 4 bases at J, with 11 bases between. The CDR3 extends over 13 amino acids. Here the CDR3 reads CASSDAYLYGYTF. The CDR3 coding sequence is TGTGCCAGCAGTGACGCCTATCTCTATGGCTACACCTTC.

V is TRBV27 and J is TRBJ2-1; no firm D call. In germline, CDR1 is MNHEY, CDR2 SMNVEV (reference sequence). The CDR3 has 14 amino acids. V shed 8 bases and J shed 2 bases, with 13 bases lying between them. CDR3 sequence reads: CASRMVQTYNEQFF. DNA of the CDR3: TGTGCCAGCCGCATGGTACAGACCTACAATGAGCAGTTCTTC.

There are a few counts of this clonotype. The J gene is TRBJ2-1, the V gene TRBV20-1; 11 positions agree with TRBD2. Germline V CDR1 and CDR2: DFQATT, SNEGSKA (reference sequence). After removal of 6 bases from V and 15 bases from J, the junction contained 7 bases not matched to a gene. The CDR3 is 11 residues long. Here the CDR3 reads CSAELAGVWFF. DNA of the CDR3: TGCAGTGCCGAACTAGCGGGAGTTTGGTTCTTC.

This chain joins TRBV3-1 and TRBJ2-1; no firm D call. Germline V gene data show CDR1 as LGHDT and CDR2 as YNNKEL (reference sequence). The V gene lost 4 bases and the J gene lost 9 bases, with 10 bases spanning the gap. CDR3 length: 12 amino acids. The CDR3 protein is CASSLQYSEQFF. As DNA, the CDR3 is TGTGCCAGCAGCCTTCAGTATTCTGAGCAGTTCTTC.

V and J are TRBV5-1 and TRBJ2-7; 11 bases agree with TRBD2. Losses at the gene ends were 2 bases for V and 5 bases for J; bases not matched to a gene: 3. CDR3 length equals 14 residues. Germline assignment: CDR1 SGHRS and CDR2 YFSETQ. The CDR3 loop is CASSFGTSGHEQYF. CDR3 bases: TGCGCCAGCAGCTTTGGGACTAGCGGCCACGAGCAGTACTTC.

The chain combines TRBV5-6 with TRBJ2-5; 11 positions match TRBD2. The CDR3 consists of 15 residues. The J segment lost 11 bases and the V segment lost 7 bases, leaving 16 bases of the junction unmatched. Germline lookup yields CDR1 SGHDT and CDR2 YYEEEE. DNA for the CDR3: TGTGCCAGCGGAGAGGTAGCGGGAGGGTACAATGAGCAGTACTTC. Translation gives CASGEVAGGYNEQYF.

This clonotype showed up just a few times. V and J are TRBV4-1 and TRBJ2-1; TRBD2 agrees at 15 bases. This CDR3 has 15 amino acids. V dropped 6 bases and J dropped 9; count of bases not matched to a gene: 6. From germline, CDR1 is MGHRA and CDR2 YSYEKL. Here the CDR3 reads CASRRTGLAGGEQFF. Written as DNA, the CDR3 is TGCGCCAGCAGAAGAACGGGACTAGCGGGAGGTGAGCAGTTCTTC.

This clonotype was recorded a few times. The gene calls are TRBV7-2 and TRBJ2-7; 10 positions match TRBD1. CDR3 size: 15 residues. CDR1 SGHTA and CDR2 FQGNSA come from the germline V gene. With V trimmed by 5 bases and J by 2 bases, 6 bases remained unmatched. The CDR3 DNA sequence: TGTGCCAGCAGCGAAGGACAGGGGGGGACCTACGAGCAGTACTTC. The encoded protein is CASSEGQGGTYEQYF.

The rearrangement joins TRBV14 to TRBJ1-1; D unresolved. Trimming pared 4 bases from V and 0 bases from J, leaving 9 bases between. Germline CDR1 and CDR2: SGHDN and FVKESK. CDR3 size: 14 residues. CDR3 residues: CASSPETVNTEAFF. Written as DNA, the CDR3 is TGTGCCAGCAGCCCAGAGACGGTGAACACTGAAGCTTTCTTT.

In this sample, this clonotype turned up a few times. A read error may produce the germline difference seen at one junction end. The chain joins TRBV11-3 to TRBJ2-1, with D hard to call. Germline V gives CDR1 SGHNT, CDR2 YENEEA. This CDR3 contains 14 residues. Here the CDR3 reads CASSISTSSNEQFF. CDR3 sequence (DNA): TGTGCCAGCAGCATAAGTACCTCCTCCAATGAGCAGTTCTTC.

The chain links TRBV12-3 or TRBV12-4 to TRBJ2-1; TRBD2 matches at 7 bases. The ends lost 6 bases at V and 4 bases at J; junction bases unmatched: 9. This CDR3 has 15 amino acids. The chain's CDR3 is CASSSLSGIYNEQFF. CDR3 coding DNA: TGTGCCAGCAGCTCTCTAAGCGGGATTTACAATGAGCAGTTCTTC.